These 7 T cell receptor beta chains share one sample of origin, sequenced in a study of blood T cell repertoires in COVID-19. TCRdb keeps only in-frame clones here, not all; method: immunoSEQ multiplex PCR. The sample holds about 170,000 clones, 84% seen once. The sample taken for sequencing was peripheral blood. The receptors were gathered from a man aged 40-49 years who had recovered from COVID-19.

The genes are TRBV4-1 and TRBJ2-6; 10 bases are a match to TRBD2. The CDR3 extends over 19 amino acids. The trim removed 4 bases at V and 3 bases at J, leaving 12 bases unmatched. Looked up from germline, CDR1 is MGHRA and CDR2 is YSYEKL. CDR3 residues: CASSLKALAGAYGANVLTF. In DNA, the CDR3 is TGCGCCAGCAGCCTCAAAGCGCTAGCGGGAGCTTATGGGGCCAACGTCCTGACTTTC.

V and J are TRBV9 and TRBJ2-1; 10 positions match TRBD2. Germline trimming cut 3 bases from V and 8 bases from J; bases unmatched to any gene: 5. Germline CDR1 reads SGDLS; CDR2 reads YYNGEE. This CDR3 region has 14 residues. The CDR3, as DNA: TGTGCCAGCAGCGAGAGCGGGGGGGCCTATGAGCAGTTCTTC. Translated: CASSESGGAYEQFF. Complete variable domain (other parts from reference TRBV9 and TRBJ2-1): DSGVTQTPKHLITATGQRVTLRCSPRSGDLSVYWYQQSLDQGLQFLIQYYNGEERAKGNILERFSAQQFPDLHSELNLSSLELGDSALYFCASSESGGAYEQFFGPGTRLTVL.

J is TRBJ2-3 and V is TRBV19, with 13 bases matching TRBD2. Germline assignment: CDR1 LNHDA and CDR2 SQIVND (reference sequence). CDR3 length equals 16 residues. V was pared by 10 bases and J by 4 bases, with 11 bases of the junction left unmatched. The CDR3 loop reads CATRTSGGADADTQYF. The CDR3, as DNA: TGTGCCACCAGAACTAGCGGGGGGGCCGATGCAGATACGCAGTATTTT.

The chain combines TRBV7-2 with TRBJ2-6; D is uncertain. V was pared by 3 bases and J by 0 bases, with 12 bases between. Germline values: CDR1 SGHTA, CDR2 FQGNSA. The CDR3 runs to 17 residues. The CDR3 DNA sequence: TGTGCCAGCAGCTTGAACGGTGTTAGCTCTGGGGCCAACGTCCTGACTTTC. This sequence encodes CASSLNGVSSGANVLTF.

The chain couples TRBV3-1 (or the pseudogene TRBV3-2) to TRBJ1-5; D remains ambiguous. The CDR3 sequence is 12 residues long. The V end lost 6 bases, the J end lost 7 bases, and 10 bases lay between the germline ends. Germline CDR1 LGHDT, CDR2 YNNKEL (reference sequence). The CDR3 here is CASSPTPQPQHF. CDR3 DNA: TGTGCCAGCAGTCCGACTCCCCAGCCCCAGCATTTT.

The J gene is TRBJ2-3, the V gene TRBV5-4; possible D gene TRBD2, 5 bases. CDR1 is SGHNT and CDR2 is YYREEE in the germline V gene (reference sequence). With 6 bases removed from V and 6 bases from J, the gap between germline ends came to 14 bases. CDR3 size: 13 residues. This CDR3 reads CASTLGTSDTQYF. The CDR3 DNA follows: TGTGCCAGCACCCTCGGTACTAGTGATACGCAGTATTTT.

Only a few counts were recorded for this clone. This sequence joins TRBV28 and TRBJ1-2, with 10 positions matching TRBD1. Germline lookup yields CDR1 MDHEN and CDR2 SYDVKM. CDR3 length: 14 residues. Trimming cost V 8 bases and J 7 bases; bases outside gene matches: 10. CDR3 sequence (DNA): TGTGCCAGCCGCCCGGGACAGGGGTTCGTTGGCTACACCTTC. This translates into CASRPGQGFVGYTF.